This TCR beta chain was recorded in a study of immune reconstitution after stem cell transplant in scleroderma. TCRdb analysed the RT-PCR reads with MiXCR anew, one entry per CDR3 protein. The table includes about 5,600 distinct CDR3 sequences, around 7.6% detected once. The germline V gene has CDR1 SGDLS and CDR2 YYNGEE. Trimming pared 0 bases from V and 4 bases from J, leaving 13 bases between. The CDR3 is 15 amino acids. This clonotype is medium-sized. The clonotype was recovered from a male donor with systemic sclerosis. The chain employs TRBV9 and TRBJ2-5; a weak D match, TRBD2 (5 bases). The sample was taken before or after autologous hematopoietic stem cell transplantation (not recorded which). CDR3: CASSVDSGRGETQYF. The CDR3 nucleotides are TGTGCCAGCAGCGTAGATAGTGGGAGAGGAGAGACCCAGTACTTC.